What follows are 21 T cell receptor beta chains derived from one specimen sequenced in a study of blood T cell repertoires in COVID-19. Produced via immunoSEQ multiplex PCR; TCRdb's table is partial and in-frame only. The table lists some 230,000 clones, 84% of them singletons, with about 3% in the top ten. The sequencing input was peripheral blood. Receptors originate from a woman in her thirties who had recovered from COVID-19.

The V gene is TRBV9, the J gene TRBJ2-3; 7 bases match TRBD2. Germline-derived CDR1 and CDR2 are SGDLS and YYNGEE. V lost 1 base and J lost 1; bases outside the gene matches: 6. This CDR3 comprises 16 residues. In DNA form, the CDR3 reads TGTGCCAGCAGCGTATTTGGGGGGGTAGGCACAGATACGCAGTATTTT. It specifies CASSVFGGVGTDTQYF.

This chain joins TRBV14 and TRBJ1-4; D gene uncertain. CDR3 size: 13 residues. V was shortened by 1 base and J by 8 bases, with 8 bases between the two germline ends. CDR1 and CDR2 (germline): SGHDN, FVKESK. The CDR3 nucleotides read TGTGCCAGCAGCCAAGTGGGCAGGGAAAAACTGTTTTTT. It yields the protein CASSQVGREKLFF.

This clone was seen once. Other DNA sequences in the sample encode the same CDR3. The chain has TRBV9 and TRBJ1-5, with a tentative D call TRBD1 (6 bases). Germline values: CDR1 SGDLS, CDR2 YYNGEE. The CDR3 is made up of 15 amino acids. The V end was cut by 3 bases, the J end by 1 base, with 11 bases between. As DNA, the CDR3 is TGTGCCAGCAGCGCCGGGGGGGGCAGCAATCAGCCCCAGCATTTT. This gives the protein CASSAGGGSNQPQHF.

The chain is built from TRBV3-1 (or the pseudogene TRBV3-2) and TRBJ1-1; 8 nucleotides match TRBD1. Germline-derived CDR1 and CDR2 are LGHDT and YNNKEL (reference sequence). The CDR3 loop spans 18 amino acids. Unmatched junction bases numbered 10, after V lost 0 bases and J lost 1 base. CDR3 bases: TGTGCCAGCAGCCAAGAATGGGATTGGGGGACAGGGAACACTGAAGCTTTCTTT. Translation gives CASSQEWDWGTGNTEAFF.

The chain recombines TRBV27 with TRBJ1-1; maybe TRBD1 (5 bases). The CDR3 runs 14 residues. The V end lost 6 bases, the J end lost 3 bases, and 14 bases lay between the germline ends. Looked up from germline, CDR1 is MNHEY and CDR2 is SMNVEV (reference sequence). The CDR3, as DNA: TGTGCCAGCAGCCCTTACAGGCAGGACACTGAAGCTTTCTTT. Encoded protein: CASSPYRQDTEAFF.

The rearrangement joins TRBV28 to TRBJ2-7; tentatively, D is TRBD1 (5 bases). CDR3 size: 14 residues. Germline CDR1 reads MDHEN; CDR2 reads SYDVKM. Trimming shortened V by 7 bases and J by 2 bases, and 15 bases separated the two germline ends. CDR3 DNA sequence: TGTGCCAGCACCCCGTGGGGCACTACCTACGAGCAGTACTTC. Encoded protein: CASTPWGTTYEQYF.

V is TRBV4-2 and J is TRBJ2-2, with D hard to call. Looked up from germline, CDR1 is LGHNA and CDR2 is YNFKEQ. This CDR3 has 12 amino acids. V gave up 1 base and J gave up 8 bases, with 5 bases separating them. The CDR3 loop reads CASSQARGELFF. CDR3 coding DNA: TGTGCCAGCAGCCAAGCCCGGGGGGAGCTGTTTTTT.

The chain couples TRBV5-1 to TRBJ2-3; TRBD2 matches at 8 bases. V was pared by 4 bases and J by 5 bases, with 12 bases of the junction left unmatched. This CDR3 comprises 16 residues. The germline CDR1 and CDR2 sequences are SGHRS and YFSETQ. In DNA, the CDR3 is TGCGCCAGCAGCCGGCGGGGGGACTTACGGGGAGATACGCAGTATTTT. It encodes CASSRRGDLRGDTQYF.

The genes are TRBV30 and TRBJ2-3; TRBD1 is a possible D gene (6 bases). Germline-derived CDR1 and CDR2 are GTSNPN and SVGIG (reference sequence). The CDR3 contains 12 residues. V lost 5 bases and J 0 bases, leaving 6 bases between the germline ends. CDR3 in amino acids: CAWGQSTDTQYF. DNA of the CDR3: TGTGCCTGGGGACAGAGCACAGATACGCAGTATTTT.

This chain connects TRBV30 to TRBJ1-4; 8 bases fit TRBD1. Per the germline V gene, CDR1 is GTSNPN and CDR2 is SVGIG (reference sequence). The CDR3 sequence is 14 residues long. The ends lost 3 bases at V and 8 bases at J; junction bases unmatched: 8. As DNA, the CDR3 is TGTGCCTGGAGCACAGGGGGACAACAGGAAAAACTGTTTTTT. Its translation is CAWSTGGQQEKLFF. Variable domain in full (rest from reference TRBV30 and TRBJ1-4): SQTIHQWPATLVQPVGSPLSLECTVEGTSNPNLYWYRQAAGRGLQLLFYSVGIGQISSEVPQNLSASRPQDRQFILSSKKLLLSDSGFYLCAWSTGGQQEKLFFGSGTQLSVL.

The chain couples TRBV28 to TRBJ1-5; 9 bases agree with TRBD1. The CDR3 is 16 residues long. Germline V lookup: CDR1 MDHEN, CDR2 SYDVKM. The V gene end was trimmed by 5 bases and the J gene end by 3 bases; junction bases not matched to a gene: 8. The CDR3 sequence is CASSRIGTGLNQPQHF. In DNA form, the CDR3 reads TGTGCCAGCAGTCGCATCGGGACAGGGCTCAATCAGCCCCAGCATTTT.

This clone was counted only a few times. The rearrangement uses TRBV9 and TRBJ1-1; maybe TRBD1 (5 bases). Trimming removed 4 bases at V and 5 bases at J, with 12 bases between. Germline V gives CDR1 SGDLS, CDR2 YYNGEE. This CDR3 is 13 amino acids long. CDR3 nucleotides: TGTGCCAGCAGCTTGTCTCAGGGAACTGAAGCTTTCTTT. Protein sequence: CASSLSQGTEAFF.

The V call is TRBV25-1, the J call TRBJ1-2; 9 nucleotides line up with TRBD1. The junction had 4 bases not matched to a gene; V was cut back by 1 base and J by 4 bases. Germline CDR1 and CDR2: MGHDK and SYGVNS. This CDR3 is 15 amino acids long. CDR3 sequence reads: CASSELGQGLYGYTF. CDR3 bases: TGTGCCAGCAGTGAATTGGGACAGGGCCTCTATGGCTACACCTTC.

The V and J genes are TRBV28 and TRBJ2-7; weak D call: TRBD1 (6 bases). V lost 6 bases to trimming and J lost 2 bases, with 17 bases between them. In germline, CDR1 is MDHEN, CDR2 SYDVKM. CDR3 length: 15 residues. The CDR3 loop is CASRGGQSNPYEQYF. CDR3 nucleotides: TGTGCCAGCAGGGGCGGACAGTCTAATCCCTACGAGCAGTACTTC.

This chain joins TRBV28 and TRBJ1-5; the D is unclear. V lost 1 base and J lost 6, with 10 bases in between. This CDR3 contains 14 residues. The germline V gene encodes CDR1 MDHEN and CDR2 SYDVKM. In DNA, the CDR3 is TGTGCCAGCAGTTTATCGGCGGTTTTTCAGCCCCAGCATTTT. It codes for CASSLSAVFQPQHF.

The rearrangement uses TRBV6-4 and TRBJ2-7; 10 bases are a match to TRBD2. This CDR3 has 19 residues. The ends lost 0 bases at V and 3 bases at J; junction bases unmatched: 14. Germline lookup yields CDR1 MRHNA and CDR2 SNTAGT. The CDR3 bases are TGTGCCAGCAGTGACTCGATACTAGCGGGAAAAAGTTTCGTCTACGAGCAGTACTTC. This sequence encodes CASSDSILAGKSFVYEQYF.

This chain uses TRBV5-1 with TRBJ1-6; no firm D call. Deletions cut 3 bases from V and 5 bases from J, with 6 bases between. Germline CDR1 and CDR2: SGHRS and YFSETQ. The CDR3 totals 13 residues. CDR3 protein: CASSSRDNSPLHF. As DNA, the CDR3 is TGCGCCAGCAGCTCTCGTGATAATTCACCCCTCCACTTT.

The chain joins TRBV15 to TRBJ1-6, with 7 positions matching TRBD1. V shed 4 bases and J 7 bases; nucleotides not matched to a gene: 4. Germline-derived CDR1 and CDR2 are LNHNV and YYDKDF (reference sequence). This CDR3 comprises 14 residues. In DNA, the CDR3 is TGTGCCACCAGCATCGGACAGGCCAATTCACCCCTCCACTTT. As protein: CATSIGQANSPLHF.

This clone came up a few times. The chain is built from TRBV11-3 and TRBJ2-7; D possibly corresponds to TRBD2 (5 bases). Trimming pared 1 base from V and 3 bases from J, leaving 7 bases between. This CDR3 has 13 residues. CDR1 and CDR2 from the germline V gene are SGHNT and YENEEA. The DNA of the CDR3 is TGTGCCAGCAGCTTAGGGGAGAACTACGAGCAGTACTTC. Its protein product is CASSLGENYEQYF.

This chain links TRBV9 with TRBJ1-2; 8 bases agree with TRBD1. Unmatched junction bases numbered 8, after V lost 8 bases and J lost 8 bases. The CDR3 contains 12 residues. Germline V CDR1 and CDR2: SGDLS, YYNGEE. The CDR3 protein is CASEDRVGGYTF. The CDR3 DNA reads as TGTGCCAGTGAGGACAGGGTAGGCGGCTACACCTTC. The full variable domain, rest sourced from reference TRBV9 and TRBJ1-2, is DSGVTQTPKHLITATGQRVTLRCSPRSGDLSVYWYQQSLDQGLQFLIQYYNGEERAKGNILERFSAQQFPDLHSELNLSSLELGDSALYFCASEDRVGGYTFGSGTRLTVV.

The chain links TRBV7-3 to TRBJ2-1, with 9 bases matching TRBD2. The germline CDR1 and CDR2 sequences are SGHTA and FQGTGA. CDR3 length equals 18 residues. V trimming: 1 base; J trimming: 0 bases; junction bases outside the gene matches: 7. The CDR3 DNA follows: TGTGCCAGCAGCTTAATACCTAGCGGGATGAGCTCCTACAATGAGCAGTTCTTC. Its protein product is CASSLIPSGMSSYNEQFF.